A single sample gave rise to the 6 T cell receptor beta chains below, sequenced in a study of PD-L1 blockade in urothelial cancer. Some clones are missing from TCRdb's copy, which holds only in-frame ones; the method was immunoSEQ multiplex PCR. Seen here are 44,000 or so clones, about four fifths observed once, and the top ten hold roughly 3.1%. The sample was PBMCs, taken around atezolizumab (anti-PD-L1) treatment. These receptors came from a man between 65 and 80 years old with urothelial cancer.

The chain combines TRBV28 with TRBJ2-4; 16 bases match TRBD2. Germline CDR1 reads MDHEN; CDR2 reads SYDVKM. The trim removed 4 bases at V and 0 bases at J, leaving 3 bases unmatched. There are 18 residues in the CDR3. In DNA, the CDR3 is TGTGCCAGCAGTTCAGGGACTAGCGGGAGGGTAGCCAAAAACATTCAGTACTTC. Its protein product is CASSSGTSGRVAKNIQYF. The variable domain in full, with the rest retrieved from reference TRBV28 and TRBJ2-4, is DVKVTQSSRYLVKRTGEKVFLECVQDMDHENMFWYRQDPGLGLRLIYFSYDVKMKEKGDIPEGYSVSREKKERFSLILESASTNQTSMYLCASSSGTSGRVAKNIQYFGAGTRLSVL.

The chain is built from TRBV9 and TRBJ1-1; D is possibly TRBD1 (5 bases). This CDR3 spans 15 amino acids. With 0 bases removed from V and 1 base from J, the gap between germline ends came to 10 bases. The germline V gene encodes CDR1 SGDLS and CDR2 YYNGEE. CDR3 DNA: TGTGCCAGCAGCGTAGCAGGCAGGGAGAACACTGAAGCTTTCTTT. Its protein is CASSVAGRENTEAFF.

The genes are TRBV5-1 and TRBJ2-3; D may be TRBD1 (7 bases). From germline, CDR1 is SGHRS and CDR2 YFSETQ. The ends were cut back, 6 bases at V and 0 bases at J, with 26 bases in the middle. The CDR3 length is 19 residues. The CDR3 sequence: CASTKEGAQAITSTDTQYF. The CDR3 nucleotides are TGCGCCAGCACAAAGGAGGGGGCACAGGCAATAACTAGCACAGATACGCAGTATTTT.

The chain recombines TRBV9 with TRBJ1-2; D perhaps matches TRBD1 (6 bases). Germline V lookup: CDR1 SGDLS, CDR2 YYNGEE. The CDR3 length is 13 residues. Trimming took off 4 bases at V and 7 bases at J, with 14 bases between the two ends. The CDR3 spells CASSPSRGSGYTF. The CDR3 DNA reads as TGTGCCAGCAGCCCATCCAGGGGTTCTGGCTACACCTTC.

Of note for this clone: Other DNA sequences within the sample encode an identical CDR3. The chain has TRBV6-5 and TRBJ1-1; TRBD1 is a possible D gene (5 bases). Trimming pared 5 bases from V and 5 bases from J, leaving 12 bases between. The CDR3 sequence is 13 residues long. CDR1 is MNHEY, CDR2 SVGAGI, per germline. In nucleotides, the CDR3 is TGTGCCAGCAGTCCTCCGGGGGGAACTGAAGCTTTCTTT. It specifies CASSPPGGTEAFF.

This chain uses TRBV28 with TRBJ1-5; D uncertain. The CDR3 runs to 14 residues. The V and J ends lost 5 bases and 1 base respectively, with 9 bases between them. Per the germline V gene, CDR1 is MDHEN and CDR2 is SYDVKM. CDR3 DNA sequence: TGTGCCAGCAGTGCCGCGGGGAGCAATCAGCCCCAGCATTTT. It translates to CASSAAGSNQPQHF.